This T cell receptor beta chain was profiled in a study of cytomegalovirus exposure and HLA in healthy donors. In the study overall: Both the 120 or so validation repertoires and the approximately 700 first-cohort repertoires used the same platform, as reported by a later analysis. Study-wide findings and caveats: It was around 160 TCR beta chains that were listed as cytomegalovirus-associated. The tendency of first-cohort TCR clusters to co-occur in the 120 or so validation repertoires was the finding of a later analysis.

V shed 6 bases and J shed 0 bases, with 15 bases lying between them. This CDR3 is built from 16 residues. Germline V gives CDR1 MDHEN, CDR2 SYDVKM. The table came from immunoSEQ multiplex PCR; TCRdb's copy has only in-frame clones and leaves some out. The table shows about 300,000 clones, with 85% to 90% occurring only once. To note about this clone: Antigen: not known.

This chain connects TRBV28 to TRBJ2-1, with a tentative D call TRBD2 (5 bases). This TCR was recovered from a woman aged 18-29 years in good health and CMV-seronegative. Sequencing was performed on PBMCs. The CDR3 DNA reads TGTGCCAGCAGCCCCGTGAGCGGAAGCTCCTACAATGAGCAGTTCTTC. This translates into CASSPVSGSSYNEQFF.